The table lists the clone carrying this T cell receptor (beta chain) with a few counts. Antigen unknown. A quantitative 5'-RACE method, one with molecular barcodes, was used to make TCR beta libraries. TCRdb ran MiXCR on the 5' RACE reads and lists one entry per CDR3 protein. The table shows about 390,000 distinct CDR3 sequences, with approximately 20% occurring only once. The sample comes from a study of CD8 T cells in ankylosing spondylitis. Study-level findings and limits: Significantly higher representation of disease-linked clones was reported for matched ankylosing spondylitis synovial fluid. In reactive arthritis synovial fluid and blood, some motif variants had been reported before. In peripheral blood, disease-linked CD8+ clones occurred at relatively low frequencies. Blood from ankylosing spondylitis patients appeared to carry a characteristic roughly 8-variant TCR beta motif.

V was trimmed by 6 bases and J by 9 bases, leaving 9 bases between them. The CDR3 runs 11 residues. CDR1 is MDHEN and CDR2 is SYDVKM in the germline V gene. The sequence was collected from a male donor with ankylosing spondylitis. The chain carries TRBV28 and TRBJ2-1; D call uncertain. The sample taken for sequencing was blood, either unsorted or a sorted T cell fraction (not recorded which). The chain's CDR3 is CASSLQAEQFF. The DNA for the CDR3 is TGTGCCAGCAGCCTTCAGGCTGAGCAGTTCTTC.